This T cell receptor beta chain was recovered during a study of blood T cell repertoires in COVID-19. Overall study context: The United States, Italy and Spain were the sources of the acute and convalescent COVID-19 samples.

Clones were sequenced by immunoSEQ multiplex PCR, and TCRdb holds only the in-frame ones, with some missing. The profile covers 270,000 or so clones, with roughly 81% appearing a single time and 5% to 7.5% taken by the ten largest. The source of this sequence is a woman in her forties or fifties who had been exposed to COVID-19. Sequencing was carried out using PBMCs or T cells enriched from blood (not recorded which).

As DNA, the CDR3 is TGTGCCAGCAGCCCCCTGGGACTAGCGGGGGGCCTAGAGAATGAGCAGTTCTTC. Residues: CASSPLGLAGGLENEQFF. J is TRBJ2-1 and V is TRBV9; TRBD2 matches at 15 bases. The CDR3 spans 18 residues. The trim removed 4 bases at V and 7 bases at J, leaving 12 bases unmatched. CDR1 is SGDLS, CDR2 YYNGEE, per germline.